This T cell receptor beta chain is from a study of T-cell reconstitution after alpha-beta-depleted transplantation in children. General observations from the study: Surviving thymic progenitors and recipient T cells were the source of high TCRbeta diversity at day 60 in some patients. After one year, T-cell counts and TCRbeta diversity mostly came from new T cells. Alpha-beta T cells about two months after transplant reportedly derived from several hundred expanded graft clones.

This clonotype is termed medium-sized. Its specificity is not known. Construction of the TCRbeta library involved unique molecular identifiers. TCRdb used MiXCR to reprocess the PCR reads, holding one entry per CDR3 protein. The sample holds roughly 100,000 distinct CDR3 sequences; 7% to 8% are singletons and the top ten take roughly 17%. The germline V gene encodes CDR1 SGHRS and CDR2 YFSETQ. Trimming shortened V by 1 base and J by 6 bases, and 5 bases separated the two germline ends. This CDR3 comprises 12 residues. This TCR was recovered from a boy between 2 and 10 years old with acute lymphoblastic leukemia, due to receive a stem cell transplant. Sequences were derived from PBMCs, sampled before TCRalphabeta/CD19-depleted stem cell transplant. V and J are TRBV5-1 and TRBJ2-4; D not certain. The CDR3 DNA follows: TGCGCCAGCAGCTTGAGTCGAAACATTCAGTACTTC. As protein: CASSLSRNIQYF.